What follows is one T cell receptor (beta chain) and its context. The antigen is unknown. Germline CDR1 and CDR2: SGHAT and FQNNGV. With V trimmed by 5 bases and J by 3 bases, 4 bases remained unmatched. The CDR3 contains 15 residues. The assay was immunoSEQ multiplex PCR, and TCRdb's table has in-frame clones only and misses some. Among about 7,800 clones listed, approximately 80% were seen once. These data belong to a study of chemoradiotherapy in HPV16-positive cancers. Overall study: Functional T-cell assays on a couple of HPV16-positive patients' cells defined candidate HPV-specific clones and common TCR motifs. General study results and limits: Candidate HPV-specific clones and E7-related TCR motifs grew in tumor during treatment.

This chain links TRBV11-2 with TRBJ1-6; 7 bases map to TRBD1. The material was blood, obtained from a patient who underwent chemoradiotherapy. The sequence was collected from a human donor with HPV-associated anogenital cancer. The CDR3 here is CASSQGGGYNSPLHF. The CDR3 nucleotides are TGTGCCAGCAGCCAGGGGGGGGGCTATAATTCACCCCTCCACTTT.